The 15 T cell receptor beta chains in this list originate from one sample, sequenced in a study of CXCR3-negative and CXCR3-positive naive CD8 T cells. UMI-tagged TRB cDNA libraries were built via 5' RACE. TCRdb reprocessed the 5' RACE reads; each CDR3 protein has one entry and no DNA is given. The data show 100,000 to 150,000 distinct CDR3 sequences, and the top ten clones hold 0.29%. Sequences were obtained from naive CXCR3- CD8+ T cells from blood. The sample's subset: CD45RO-CCR7+CD27+CD95- naive CD8+ T cells lacking CXCR3 (TNR3-). These receptors all come from a human donor in good health. Some clones in this sample may be carry-over from other donors' samples.

The chain employs TRBV29-1 and TRBJ1-2; TCRdb outputs TRBD1, but without DNA this stays unchecked. CDR3 length equals 14 residues. The germline CDR1 and CDR2 sequences are SQVTM and ANQGSEA. The CDR3 spells CSVELLDRGYGYTF.

The genes are TRBV6-2 or TRBV6-3 and TRBJ2-1; TCRdb reports TRBD1, a call that lacks DNA to check it against. The CDR3 loop spans 17 amino acids. CDR1 MNHEY and CDR2 SVGEGT come from the germline V gene. Here the CDR3 reads CASSYDRTALHYNEQFF.

V is TRBV4-3 and J is TRBJ1-2; TCRdb calls TRBD1, which cannot be checked without DNA. Per the germline V gene, CDR1 is LGHNA and CDR2 is YSLEER. The CDR3 runs to 15 residues. This chain's CDR3 is CASSQGLGTSYGYTF.

The rearrangement joins TRBV15 to TRBJ2-5; the TCRdb call, TRBD1, lacks DNA for checking. Germline values: CDR1 LNHNV, CDR2 YYDKDF (reference sequence). The CDR3 is 15 residues long. The CDR3 reads CATSRDGADQETQYF.

The chain carries TRBV6-2 or TRBV6-3 and TRBJ1-5; TCRdb gives TRBD1 as the D gene, but with no DNA this cannot be confirmed. The germline CDR1 and CDR2 sequences are MNHEY and SVGEGT. The CDR3 extends over 18 amino acids. The CDR3 reads CASSGPDRGLSGNQPQHF.

The V gene is TRBV4-3, the J gene TRBJ2-3; the D gene TCRdb calls, TRBD2, cannot be checked with no DNA. The germline V gene has CDR1 LGHNA and CDR2 YSLEER. The CDR3 extends over 17 amino acids. The CDR3 reads CASSQDRRGGPVDTQYF.

V usage is TRBV7-9 and J usage is TRBJ1-1; TCRdb proposes TRBD1, but this gene call is untestable without DNA. Germline CDR1 reads SEHNR; CDR2 reads FQNEAQ (reference sequence). The CDR3 has 15 amino acids. CDR3 region: CASSRFGAGITEAFF. Based on the CDR3 plus reference TRBV7-9 and TRBJ1-1, the full variable domain is DTGVSQNPRHKITKRGQNVTFRCDPISEHNRLYWYRQTLGQGPEFLTYFQNEAQLEKSRLLSDRFSAERPKGSFSTLEIQRTEQGDSAMYLCASSRFGAGITEAFFGQGTRLTVV.

The chain couples TRBV2 to TRBJ1-4; the TCRdb call, TRBD1, lacks DNA for checking. CDR1 is SNHLY, CDR2 FYNNEI, per germline. The CDR3 totals 12 residues. The CDR3 protein is CAIPGSGQKLFF.

The chain has TRBV10-3 and TRBJ2-1; TCRdb's D gene call, TRBD2, goes unchecked for lack of DNA. Per the germline V gene, CDR1 is ENHRY and CDR2 is SYGVKD. The CDR3 extends over 16 amino acids. The CDR3 is CAIMSVRGEGPREQFF.

This chain links TRBV11-2 with TRBJ1-2. The CDR3 runs 15 residues. Per the germline V gene, CDR1 is SGHAT and CDR2 is FQNNGV. CDR3 protein: CASSLGPGSVYGYTF.

The chain couples TRBV28 to TRBJ2-1; no DNA is available, so the TRBD2 call from TCRdb remains unchecked. The CDR3 extends over 17 amino acids. Germline V gene data show CDR1 as MDHEN and CDR2 as SYDVKM. The CDR3 region is CASSSLAGASSYNEQFF.

The chain has TRBV19 and TRBJ1-5. CDR3 size: 15 residues. Germline assignment: CDR1 LNHDA and CDR2 SQIVND (reference sequence). The CDR3 loop reads CASSATYLSNQPQHF. The complete variable domain, with remaining parts taken from reference TRBV19 and TRBJ1-5, reads DGGITQSPKYLFRKEGQNVTLSCEQNLNHDAMYWYRQDPGQGLRLIYYSQIVNDFQKGDIAEGYSVSREKKESFPLTVTSAQKNPTAFYLCASSATYLSNQPQHFGDGTRLSIL.

The V call is TRBV7-3, the J call TRBJ2-6. This CDR3 contains 14 residues. From germline, CDR1 is SGHTA and CDR2 FQGTGA. The CDR3: CASSLITGANVLTF.

The J gene is TRBJ2-5, the V gene TRBV12-5; TCRdb's assignment of TRBD1 cannot be checked, as there is no DNA. Germline V gene sequence: CDR1 LGHNT, CDR2 FRNRAP. CDR3 length equals 18 residues. This CDR3 reads CASGFFPPGQGGQETQYF.

The chain carries TRBV7-6 and TRBJ2-7; TCRdb's assignment of TRBD1 cannot be checked, as there is no DNA. The CDR3 consists of 18 residues. Germline CDR1 and CDR2: SGHVS and FNYEAQ. The CDR3 here is CASSLSISGTGDNYEQYF.